This T cell receptor beta chain was sequenced for a study of CD8 T cells in ankylosing spondylitis. The CDR3 is 15 amino acids. Germline V gives CDR1 MNHEY, CDR2 SMNVEV (reference sequence). The V end lost 6 bases, the J end lost 3 bases, and 16 bases lay between the germline ends. Via MiXCR, TCRdb re-called the 5' RACE reads, giving one row per CDR3 protein. The table shows 300,000 to 350,000 distinct CDR3 sequences, with around a tenth occurring only once. This clonotype turned up a few times. The origin of this receptor is a female donor with ankylosing spondylitis or in good health (not recorded which). The chain carries TRBV27 and TRBJ2-3; D may be TRBD1 (6 bases). Sequenced input: blood, either unsorted or a sorted T cell fraction (not recorded which). The CDR3 is CASSPGTTQTDTQYF. CDR3 in DNA: TGTGCCAGCAGCCCCGGGACAACGCAAACAGATACGCAGTATTTT.